These 25 T cell receptor beta chains came from one sample sequenced in a study of vaccination and CD4 T cells after COVID-19. Their target antigens are unknown. Described treatment: approximately 9-day PBMC culture with coronavirus spike peptide pools or control peptides (ViraFEST assay). Cultured CD4+ T cell DNA was sequenced using the Oncomine TCR Beta short-read assay. Via MiXCR, TCRdb re-called the PCR reads, giving one row per CDR3 protein. The data show approximately 15,000 distinct CDR3 sequences, around 40% seen once. The material was CD4+ T cells from blood, cultured in vitro, obtained before SARS-CoV-2 vaccination. The receptors were sampled from a human donor who had recovered from COVID-19.

Within the sample, this clonotype is medium-sized. This chain connects TRBV20-1 to TRBJ2-2; TRBD1 or TRBD2 may be the D gene (5 bases each). Trimming cost V 6 bases and J 4 bases, with 12 bases left between them. The CDR3 sequence is 13 residues long. Germline-derived CDR1 and CDR2 are DFQATT and SNEGSKA (reference sequence). CDR3 loop: CSAWDRSTGELFF. DNA for the CDR3: TGCAGTGCATGGGACCGATCCACCGGGGAGCTGTTTTTT.

The chain couples TRBV27 to TRBJ2-7; possible D gene TRBD1, 6 bases. From germline, CDR1 is MNHEY and CDR2 SMNVEV (reference sequence). V dropped 8 bases and J dropped 3 bases, with 20 bases sitting between them. This CDR3 comprises 15 residues. For the CDR3, the DNA is TGTGCCAGCTCTGTAGGGGGAGACTACTTCTACGAGCAGTACTTC. Residues: CASSVGGDYFYEQYF.

This clonotype appeared a few times. The chain is built from TRBV7-8 and TRBJ1-6, with D possibly being TRBD1 (5 bases). Germline V lookup: CDR1 SGHVS, CDR2 FQNEAQ. Trimming pared 6 bases from V and 9 bases from J, leaving 15 bases between. This CDR3 has 14 residues. The CDR3 here is CASSSRGGISPLHF. The CDR3 nucleotides read TGTGCCAGCAGTTCAAGGGGTGGGATTTCACCCCTCCACTTT.

The chain uses TRBV7-9 and TRBJ2-3; the D is unclear. The germline V gene encodes CDR1 SEHNR and CDR2 FQNEAQ (reference sequence). Deletions cut 8 bases from V and 5 bases from J, with 5 bases between. There are 10 residues in the CDR3. DNA of the CDR3: TGTGCCAGCTCCGAAGATACGCAGTATTTT. This translates into CASSEDTQYF. Full variable domain (remainder filled in from reference TRBV7-9 and TRBJ2-3): DTGVSQNPRHKITKRGQNVTFRCDPISEHNRLYWYRQTLGQGPEFLTYFQNEAQLEKSRLLSDRFSAERPKGSFSTLEIQRTEQGDSAMYLCASSEDTQYFGPGTRLTVL.

The chain is built from TRBV20-1 and TRBJ2-5, with D perhaps assigned TRBD1 or TRBD2 (5 bases each). The V end was cut by 2 bases, the J end by 2 bases, with 12 bases between. The CDR3 covers 14 residues. Germline loops: CDR1 DFQATT, CDR2 SNEGSKA (reference sequence). For the CDR3, the DNA is TGCAGTGCTAGATACTCGGGACGTCAAGAGACCCAGTACTTC. Protein: CSARYSGRQETQYF.

This chain joins TRBV7-3 and TRBJ2-3; D is ambiguous. From germline, CDR1 is SGHTA and CDR2 FQGTGA. Trimming stripped 6 bases from V and 2 bases from J, with 15 bases between. This CDR3 region has 15 residues. The CDR3 nucleotides read TGTGCCAGCAGTAAAGGTGTAGGGTCCACAGATACGCAGTATTTT. It yields the protein CASSKGVGSTDTQYF.

The rearrangement links TRBV11-3 to TRBJ2-5, with unresolved D. In germline, CDR1 is SGHNT, CDR2 YENEEA. The CDR3 loop spans 13 amino acids. Trimming took off 1 base at V and 2 bases at J, with 5 bases between the two ends. For the CDR3, the DNA is TGTGCCAGCAGCTTAGCGTCACAAGAGACCCAGTACTTC. Its translation: CASSLASQETQYF.

In this sample, this clonotype turned up a few times. The chain has TRBV6-1 and TRBJ2-7; D assignment may be TRBD1 or TRBD2 (5 bases each). The CDR3 is made up of 11 amino acids. Trimming cost V 10 bases and J 5 bases, with 12 bases left between them. Germline CDR1 and CDR2: MNHNS and SASEGT. The CDR3 DNA reads as TGTGCCACACGGGGACGCCACGAGCAGTACTTC. This gives the protein CATRGRHEQYF.

Relative to its sample, this clonotype is medium-sized (0.01 to 0.1%). The V gene is TRBV6-2 or TRBV6-3, the J gene TRBJ2-1; 7 positions agree with TRBD2. This CDR3 contains 15 residues. CDR1 MNHEY and CDR2 SVGEGT come from the germline V gene. V shed 8 bases and J 9 bases; nucleotides not matched to a gene: 16. The DNA of the CDR3 is TGTGCCAGCCGAATAAACGGACTAGGGGCAAGTGAGCAGTTCTTC. Translated, it gives CASRINGLGASEQFF.

The chain recombines TRBV5-4 with TRBJ1-2; the match to TRBD1 covers 8 bases. The CDR3 runs to 15 residues. The junction had 10 bases not matched to a gene; V was cut back by 3 bases and J by 6 bases. Germline V gene lookup returns CDR1 SGHNT and CDR2 YYREEE (reference sequence). The CDR3 loop is CASSSAQGAPHGYTF. CDR3 DNA sequence: TGTGCCAGCAGCTCGGCTCAGGGGGCGCCTCATGGCTACACCTTC. The variable domain in full, completed from reference TRBV5-4 and TRBJ1-2, reads ETGVTQSPTHLIKTRGQQVTLRCSSQSGHNTVSWYQQALGQGPQFIFQYYREEENGRGNFPPRFSGLQFPNYSSELNVNALELDDSALYLCASSSAQGAPHGYTFGSGTRLTVV.

CDR3 region: CAISEQGPQYF. In DNA form, the CDR3 reads TGTGCCATCAGTGAGCAGGGACCGCAGTACTTC. The chain links TRBV10-3 to TRBJ2-7; D may correspond to TRBD1 or TRBD2 (5 bases each). The V end was cut by 2 bases, the J end by 9 bases, with 8 bases between. From germline, CDR1 is ENHRY and CDR2 SYGVKD. CDR3 length equals 11 residues.

The chain couples TRBV6-1 to TRBJ1-1, with TRBD1 identical over 7 bases. J gave up 3 bases and V 6 bases, and 7 bases lay outside the gene matches. The CDR3 contains 14 residues. Germline lookup yields CDR1 MNHNS and CDR2 SASEGT. The CDR3 DNA is TGTGCCAGCAGCAGACAGGGATGGGACACTGAAGCTTTCTTT. It is translated as CASSRQGWDTEAFF.

The J gene is TRBJ1-2, the V gene TRBV28; 10 bases are shared with TRBD1. CDR1 and CDR2 from the germline V gene are MDHEN and SYDVKM. Trimming took 6 bases from V and 4 from J; bases not matched to a gene: 14. The CDR3 runs to 17 residues. The CDR3 here is CASSSHGQGEGLYGYTF. The CDR3 DNA reads TGTGCCAGCAGCTCGCACGGACAGGGGGAGGGGCTCTATGGCTACACCTTC.

The V call is TRBV7-6, the J call TRBJ2-2; no firm D call. Trimming cost V 4 bases and J 2 bases, with 11 bases left between them. Germline V lookup: CDR1 SGHVS, CDR2 FNYEAQ. This CDR3 has 15 amino acids. CDR3: CASSSRAENTGELFF. For the CDR3, the DNA is TGTGCCAGCAGCTCTCGGGCAGAAAACACCGGGGAGCTGTTTTTT.

In its sample, this clonotype was seen a few times. This sequence joins TRBV24-1 and TRBJ1-5; tentative D call: TRBD1 (6 bases). The germline gives CDR1 KGHDR, CDR2 SFDVKD. V lost 3 bases, J lost 10 bases, and 9 bases lay in between. The CDR3 length is 12 residues. DNA of the CDR3: TGTGCCACCAGTGATATACAGGGCCCCCAGCATTTT. Translated, it gives CATSDIQGPQHF.

This chain connects TRBV20-1 to TRBJ2-2; 7 bases fit TRBD2. V lost 3 bases, J lost 5 bases, and 3 bases stayed unmatched. The CDR3 is made up of 13 amino acids. Germline V gene data show CDR1 as DFQATT and CDR2 as SNEGSKA (reference sequence). The CDR3 region has the DNA TGCAGTGCTAGCCCAGCGGGGACCGGGGAGCTGTTTTTT. This translates into CSASPAGTGELFF.

The chain links TRBV7-2 to TRBJ2-7; 13 bases fit TRBD2. Germline CDR1 SGHTA, CDR2 FQGNSA. The CDR3 runs 15 residues. With V trimmed by 3 bases and J by 6 bases, 5 bases remained unmatched. CDR3 in DNA: TGTGCCAGCAGCTTGGAAGGACTAGCGGGAGTCGAGCAGTACTTC. This sequence encodes CASSLEGLAGVEQYF.

This clonotype has a handful of counts. The chain employs TRBV20-1 and TRBJ1-1, with a tentative D call TRBD1 (5 bases). V was cut by 0 bases and J by 1 base, with 9 bases left in between. Germline lookup yields CDR1 DFQATT and CDR2 SNEGSKA (reference sequence). CDR3 length: 14 residues. CDR3 protein: CSARDGTGNTEAFF. The CDR3 DNA reads TGCAGTGCTAGAGACGGGACGGGGAACACTGAAGCTTTCTTT.

This chain joins TRBV24-1 and TRBJ2-7, with 11 bases aligning to TRBD2. The CDR3 covers 17 residues. V lost 4 bases to trimming and J lost 5 bases; unmatched junction nucleotides: 12. Germline-derived CDR1 and CDR2 are KGHDR and SFDVKD. CDR3 sequence: CATSDANGIAGGDEQYF. In DNA, the CDR3 is TGTGCCACCAGTGACGCGAATGGGATAGCGGGAGGGGACGAGCAGTACTTC.

The chain has TRBV7-6 and TRBJ1-3; D not certain. This CDR3 spans 15 amino acids. Trimming cost V 5 bases and J 1 base, with 12 bases left between them. Per germline, CDR1 SGHVS and CDR2 FNYEAQ. For the CDR3, the DNA is TGTGCCAGCAGCGATCCACGAAGGTCTGGAAACACCATATATTTT. This gives the protein CASSDPRRSGNTIYF. The whole variable domain, remainder taken from reference TRBV7-6 and TRBJ1-3, is GAGVSQSPRYKVTKRGQDVALRCDPISGHVSLYWYRQALGQGPEFLTYFNYEAQQDKSGLPNDRFSAERPEGSISTLTIQRTEQRDSAMYRCASSDPRRSGNTIYFGEGSWLTVV.

CDR3 coding DNA: TGCAGTGCTAGGAGGGGGCTAGCGGGAAACCAAGAGACCCAGTACTTC. Amino acids: CSARRGLAGNQETQYF. The chain recombines TRBV20-1 with TRBJ2-5; 9 nucleotides align to TRBD2. Germline V gene data show CDR1 as DFQATT and CDR2 as SNEGSKA (reference sequence). CDR3 length: 16 amino acids. Losses at the gene ends were 3 bases for V and 0 bases for J; bases not matched to a gene: 8.

The V and J genes are TRBV7-9 and TRBJ1-3; no reliable D call. This CDR3 has 12 residues. With 1 base removed from V and 6 bases from J, the gap between germline ends came to 4 bases. Germline CDR1 SEHNR, CDR2 FQNEAQ (reference sequence). This CDR3 is CASSLEENTIYF. CDR3 in DNA: TGTGCCAGCAGCTTAGAGGAAAACACCATATATTTT.

The V and J genes are TRBV6-2 or TRBV6-3 and TRBJ1-5, with D possibly being TRBD1 (5 bases). Germline V CDR1 and CDR2: MNHEY, SVGEGT. Trimming shortened V by 7 bases and J by 3 bases, and 16 bases separated the two germline ends. The CDR3 extends over 15 amino acids. The CDR3 loop reads CASTPAGSFNQPQHF. In DNA, the CDR3 is TGTGCCAGCACTCCCGCAGGGTCCTTCAATCAGCCCCAGCATTTT.

The chain links TRBV28 to TRBJ1-5; unclear D gene. The ends were cut back, 2 bases at V and 6 bases at J, with 5 bases in the middle. Germline CDR1 MDHEN, CDR2 SYDVKM. The CDR3 spans 12 residues. CDR3 in DNA: TGTGCCAGCAGTTTACCCCCTCAGCCCCAGCATTTT. Translation gives CASSLPPQPQHF. Drawing the rest from reference TRBV28 and TRBJ1-5, the complete variable domain is DVKVTQSSRYLVKRTGEKVFLECVQDMDHENMFWYRQDPGLGLRLIYFSYDVKMKEKGDIPEGYSVSREKKERFSLILESASTNQTSMYLCASSLPPQPQHFGDGTRLSIL.

This chain links TRBV7-3 with TRBJ2-1; TRBD2 matches at 10 bases. Germline lookup yields CDR1 SGHTA and CDR2 FQGTGA. The ends lost 2 bases at V and 8 bases at J; junction bases unmatched: 3. This CDR3 has 14 residues. Here the CDR3 DNA reads TGTGCCAGCAGCTTAGGGCTAGCGGGAGATGAGCAGTTCTTC. Protein product: CASSLGLAGDEQFF.